These T cell receptor beta chains were read from a single sample in a study of T cell responses to AZD1222 COVID-19 vaccine. Assay used: immunoSEQ multiplex PCR; TCRdb lists only in-frame clones, some missing. The sample carries some 150,000 clones, approximately 90% recorded once. The sequences come from peripheral blood, collected on day 0 of AZD1222 vaccination. Receptor source: an adult in good health. Each CDR3 is given without its conserved first and last residue. Fields, in order: V gene, CDR3 protein.

TRBV28,ASRDSAGVYEQY
TRBV6-5,ASINFHWEGAF
TRBV12-5,ASGSGQGFNYGYT
TRBV25-1,ASRTSGRAQEQF
TRBV18,ASSRDSLNQPQH
TRBV11-2,ASSLGHFYEQY
TRBV19,AIRGGATDYGYT
TRBV4-2,ASSRRGPTGLQETQY
TRBV14,ASSQTGGPVGVEQF
TRBV18,ASSRTGGNQPQH
TRBV2,ASSEALRGLGELF
TRBV5-1,ASSHLGSSSGNTIY
TRBV30,AWDRGLDQPQH
TRBV4-2,ASSQARTSGYEQY
TRBV3-1/TRBV3-2,ASSQAPVSYEQY
TRBV6-6,ASSSRGTGRAF
TRBV6-5,ASSPSGRAADTQY
TRBV7-2,ASSFGRVRGSNQPQH
TRBV7-9,ATLPGAYTEAF
TRBV11-3,ASTPRSGTEAF
TRBV30,AWRPISPTNTEAF
TRBV6-2/TRBV6-3,ASSYSSDRVYEQY
TRBV11-2,ASSYLFDNEQF
TRBV18,ASSVDRGVTEAF
TRBV7-8,ASSSPGGSDYSNQPQH
TRBV27,ASSLRSEYGYT
TRBV7-8,ASSLGGTGNEKLF
TRBV12-3/TRBV12-4,ASSLWLQGPQH
TRBV9,ASSDRVYGYT
TRBV10-2,ASSETPVEKLF
TRBV3-1/TRBV3-2,ASSQDLRADTQY
TRBV9,ASSARVDTEAF
TRBV10-3,AIKGGVGETQY
TRBV5-1,ASSSGTVSYEQY
TRBV11-2,ASSPRGRDEQY
TRBV7-9,ASGESRGTEAF
TRBV6-5,ASSYSRRDEAF
TRBV2,ASSTGQGVETQY
TRBV7-2,ASSLPRGGLNEQF
TRBV5-1,ASSLEGGNQPQH
TRBV3-1/TRBV3-2,ASSQVLAEGVRDEQF
TRBV19,ASSGGYTEAF
TRBV28,ASSYSGAAEAF